This record looks at one T cell receptor beta chain sequence and its context. The record originates from a study of T cell changes during pregnancy in multiple sclerosis. Profiling relied on immunoSEQ multiplex PCR, and the TCRdb table lists in-frame clones only, not all of them. The data contain about 89,000 clones, about 94% of them singletons. Source: peripheral blood, taken in the third trimester of pregnancy. This receptor was obtained from a female donor with multiple sclerosis, enrolled in a pregnancy study.

CDR3 loop: CASSPFGIRASGSFSIYEQYF. CDR3 bases: TGTGCCAGCAGTCCCTTCGGCATAAGGGCTAGCGGTAGCTTTTCGATCTACGAGCAGTACTTC. The V and J genes are TRBV28 and TRBJ2-7, with 7 bases aligning to TRBD2. Germline CDR1 MDHEN, CDR2 SYDVKM. Trimming cost V 5 bases and J 3 bases; bases outside gene matches: 28. This CDR3 region has 21 residues. The complete variable domain, with remaining parts taken from reference TRBV28 and TRBJ2-7, reads DVKVTQSSRYLVKRTGEKVFLECVQDMDHENMFWYRQDPGLGLRLIYFSYDVKMKEKGDIPEGYSVSREKKERFSLILESASTNQTSMYLCASSPFGIRASGSFSIYEQYFGPGTRLTVT.